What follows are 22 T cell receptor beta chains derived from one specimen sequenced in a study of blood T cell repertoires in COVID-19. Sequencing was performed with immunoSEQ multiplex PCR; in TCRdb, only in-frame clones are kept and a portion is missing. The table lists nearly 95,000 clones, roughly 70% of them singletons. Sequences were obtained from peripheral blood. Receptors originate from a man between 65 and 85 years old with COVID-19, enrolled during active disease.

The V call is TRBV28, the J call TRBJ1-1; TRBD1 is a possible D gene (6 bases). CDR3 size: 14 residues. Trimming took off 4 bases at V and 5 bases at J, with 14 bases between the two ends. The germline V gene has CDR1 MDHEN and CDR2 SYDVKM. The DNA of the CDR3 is TGTGCCAGCAGTTGGGGAAGGGGGTGGACTGAAGCTTTCTTT. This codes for CASSWGRGWTEAFF.

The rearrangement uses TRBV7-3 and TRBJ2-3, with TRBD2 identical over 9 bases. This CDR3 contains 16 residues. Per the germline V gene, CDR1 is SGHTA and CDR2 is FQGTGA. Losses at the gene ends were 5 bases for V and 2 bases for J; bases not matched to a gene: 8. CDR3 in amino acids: CASSLGLASSTDTQYF. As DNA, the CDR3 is TGTGCCAGCAGCCTGGGACTAGCCTCTTCCACAGATACGCAGTATTTT.

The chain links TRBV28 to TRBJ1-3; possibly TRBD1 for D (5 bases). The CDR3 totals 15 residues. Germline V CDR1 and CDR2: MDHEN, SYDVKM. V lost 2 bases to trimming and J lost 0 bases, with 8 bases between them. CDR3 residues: CASSLGAISGNTIYF. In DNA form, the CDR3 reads TGTGCCAGCAGTTTAGGGGCAATCTCTGGAAACACCATATATTTT.

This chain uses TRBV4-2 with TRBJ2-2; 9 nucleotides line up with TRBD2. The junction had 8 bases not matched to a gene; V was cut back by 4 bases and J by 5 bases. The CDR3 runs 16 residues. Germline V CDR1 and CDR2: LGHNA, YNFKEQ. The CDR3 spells CASSPPAGGQTGELFF. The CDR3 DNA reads TGTGCCAGCAGCCCGCCTGCGGGAGGGCAAACCGGGGAGCTGTTTTTT.

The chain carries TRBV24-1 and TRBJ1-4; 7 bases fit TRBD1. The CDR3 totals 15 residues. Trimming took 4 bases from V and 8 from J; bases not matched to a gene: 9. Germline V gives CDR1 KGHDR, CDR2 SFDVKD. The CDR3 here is CATSEGGEGYEKLFF. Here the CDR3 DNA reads TGTGCCACCAGTGAAGGGGGCGAAGGCTACGAAAAACTGTTTTTT.

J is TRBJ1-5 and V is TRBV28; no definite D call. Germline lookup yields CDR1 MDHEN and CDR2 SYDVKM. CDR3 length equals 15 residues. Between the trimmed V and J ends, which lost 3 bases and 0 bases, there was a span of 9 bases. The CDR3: CASSFAAYSNQPQHF. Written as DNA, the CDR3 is TGTGCCAGCAGTTTTGCCGCCTATAGCAATCAGCCCCAGCATTTT.

The CDR3, as DNA: TGCGCCAGCAGCCAAGAAGGACAGCAAAACTATGGCTACACCTTC. Encoded protein: CASSQEGQQNYGYTF. This chain links TRBV4-3 with TRBJ1-2; a weak D match, TRBD1 (6 bases). The germline CDR1 and CDR2 sequences are LGHNA and YSLEER. CDR3 length: 15 amino acids. The ends were cut back, 0 bases at V and 2 bases at J, with 10 bases in the middle.

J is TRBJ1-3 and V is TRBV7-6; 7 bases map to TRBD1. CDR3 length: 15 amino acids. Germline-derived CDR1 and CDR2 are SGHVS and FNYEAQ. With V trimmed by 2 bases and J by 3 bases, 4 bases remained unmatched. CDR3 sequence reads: CASSLSRDSGNTIYF. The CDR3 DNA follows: TGTGCCAGCAGCTTATCCCGGGACAGTGGAAACACCATATATTTT.

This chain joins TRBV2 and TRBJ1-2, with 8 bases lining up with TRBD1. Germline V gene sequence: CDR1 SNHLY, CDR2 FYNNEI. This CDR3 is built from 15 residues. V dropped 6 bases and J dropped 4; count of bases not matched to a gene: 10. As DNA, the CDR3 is TGTGCCAGCAGAATGACAGGGGTCCTTGGCTATGGCTACACCTTC. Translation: CASRMTGVLGYGYTF.

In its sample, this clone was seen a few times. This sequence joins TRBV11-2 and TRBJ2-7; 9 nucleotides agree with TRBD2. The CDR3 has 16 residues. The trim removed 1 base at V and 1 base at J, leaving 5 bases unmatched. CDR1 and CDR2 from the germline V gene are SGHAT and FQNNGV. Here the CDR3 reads CASSLVWLAGSYEQYF. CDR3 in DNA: TGTGCCAGCAGCTTAGTGTGGCTAGCGGGGTCCTACGAGCAGTACTTC.

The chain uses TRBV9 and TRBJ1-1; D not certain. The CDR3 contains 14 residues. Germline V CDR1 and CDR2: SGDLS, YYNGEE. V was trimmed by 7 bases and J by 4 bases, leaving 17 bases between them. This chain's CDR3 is CASAGSLRGTEAFF. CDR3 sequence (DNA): TGTGCCAGCGCGGGGAGCCTCCGGGGCACTGAAGCTTTCTTT.

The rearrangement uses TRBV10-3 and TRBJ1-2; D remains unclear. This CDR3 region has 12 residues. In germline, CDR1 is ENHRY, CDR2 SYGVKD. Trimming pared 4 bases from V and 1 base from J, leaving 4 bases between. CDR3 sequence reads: CAISGDNYGYTF. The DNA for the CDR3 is TGTGCCATCAGTGGCGATAACTATGGCTACACCTTC.

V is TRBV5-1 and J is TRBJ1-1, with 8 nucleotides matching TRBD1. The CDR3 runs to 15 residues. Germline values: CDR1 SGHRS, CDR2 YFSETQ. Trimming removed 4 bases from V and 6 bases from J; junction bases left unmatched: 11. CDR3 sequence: CASSVEQGVGAEAFF. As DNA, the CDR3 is TGCGCCAGCAGCGTAGAACAGGGGGTCGGGGCTGAAGCTTTCTTT. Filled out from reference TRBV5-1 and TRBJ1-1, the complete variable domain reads KAGVTQTPRYLIKTRGQQVTLSCSPISGHRSVSWYQQTPGQGLQFLFEYFSETQRNKGNFPGRFSGRQFSNSRSEMNVSTLELGDSALYLCASSVEQGVGAEAFFGQGTRLTVV.

In DNA, the CDR3 is TGCAGCGTTTCCCCCCGCACAGTTGCTAACTATGGCTACACCTTC. Translated: CSVSPRTVANYGYTF. The rearrangement links TRBV29-1 to TRBJ1-2; D ambiguous. With 5 bases removed from V and 0 bases from J, the gap between germline ends came to 16 bases. Germline V CDR1 and CDR2: SQVTM, ANQGSEA. The CDR3 has 15 residues.

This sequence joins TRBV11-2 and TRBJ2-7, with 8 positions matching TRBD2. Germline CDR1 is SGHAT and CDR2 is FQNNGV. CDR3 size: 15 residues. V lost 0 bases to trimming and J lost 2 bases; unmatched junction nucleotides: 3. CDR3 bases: TGTGCCAGCAGCTTAGAATCGCGGGGGGCCTACGAGCAGTACTTC. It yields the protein CASSLESRGAYEQYF.

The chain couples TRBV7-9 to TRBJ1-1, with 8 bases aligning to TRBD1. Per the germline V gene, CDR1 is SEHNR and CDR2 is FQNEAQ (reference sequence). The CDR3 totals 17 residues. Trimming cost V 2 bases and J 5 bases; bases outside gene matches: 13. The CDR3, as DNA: TGTGCCAGCAGCTTATTACACAAAATGGACAGGGCGACTGAAGCTTTCTTT. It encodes CASSLLHKMDRATEAFF.

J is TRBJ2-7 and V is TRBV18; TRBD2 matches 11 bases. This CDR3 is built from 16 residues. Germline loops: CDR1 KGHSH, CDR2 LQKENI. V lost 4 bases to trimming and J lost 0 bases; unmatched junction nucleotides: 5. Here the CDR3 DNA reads TGTGCCAGCTCACTTGGACTAGCGGGCTCCTCCTACGAGCAGTACTTC. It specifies CASSLGLAGSSYEQYF.

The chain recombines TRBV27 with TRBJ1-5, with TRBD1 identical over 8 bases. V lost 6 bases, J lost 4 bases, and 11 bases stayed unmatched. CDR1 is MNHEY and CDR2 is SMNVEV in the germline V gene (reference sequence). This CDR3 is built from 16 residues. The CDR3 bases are TGTGCCAGCAGAGGACAGGGCGGTCGGGAAAATCAGCCCCAGCATTTT. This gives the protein CASRGQGGRENQPQHF.

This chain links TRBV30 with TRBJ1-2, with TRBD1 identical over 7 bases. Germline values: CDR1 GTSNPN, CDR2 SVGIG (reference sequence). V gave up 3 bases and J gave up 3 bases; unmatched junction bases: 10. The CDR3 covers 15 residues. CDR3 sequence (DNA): TGTGCCTGGAGGCTAACAGGGGTTGGACACTATGGCTACACCTTC. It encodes CAWRLTGVGHYGYTF.

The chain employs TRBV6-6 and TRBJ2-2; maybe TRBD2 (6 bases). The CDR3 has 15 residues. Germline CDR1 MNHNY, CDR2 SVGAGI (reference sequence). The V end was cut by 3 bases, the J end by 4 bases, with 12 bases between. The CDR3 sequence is CASSYGGVGTGELFF. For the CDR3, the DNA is TGTGCCAGCAGTTATGGAGGGGTTGGCACCGGGGAGCTGTTTTTT.

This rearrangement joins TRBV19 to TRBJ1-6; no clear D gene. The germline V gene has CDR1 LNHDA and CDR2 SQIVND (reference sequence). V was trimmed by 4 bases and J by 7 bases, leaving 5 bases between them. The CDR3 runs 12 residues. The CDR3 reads CASSTRNSPLHF. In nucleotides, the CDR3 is TGTGCCAGTAGTACGAGGAATTCACCCCTCCACTTT.

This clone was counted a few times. The CDR3 DNA is TGTGCCAGTAGTAAACAGGGAGCAGGGCAGCCCCAGCATTTT. It translates to CASSKQGAGQPQHF. The V call is TRBV19, the J call TRBJ1-5, with D tentatively TRBD1 (6 bases). From germline, CDR1 is LNHDA and CDR2 SQIVND (reference sequence). Trimming left V 4 bases short and J 7 bases short, with 14 bases between. The CDR3 is 14 residues long.